These 8 T cell receptor beta chains were all obtained from the same sample, sequenced in a study of shared clonotypes between healthy human individuals. The method was immunoSEQ multiplex PCR; TCRdb's version includes in-frame clones alone and lacks a portion of them. This sample has roughly 500,000 clones; about 79% occur once, and the top ten carry over 10%. The sequencing input was PBMCs. The origin of the receptors is a woman aged 40 to 50 in good health. Some clones in this sample may be carry-over from other donors' samples.

This clone has a single count. The V and J genes are TRBV5-1 and TRBJ2-3; D gene uncertain. V lost 3 bases to trimming and J lost 3 bases, with 11 bases between them. The CDR3 loop spans 14 amino acids. Germline values: CDR1 SGHRS, CDR2 YFSETQ. CDR3 amino acids: CASSSFSATDTQYF. The CDR3, as DNA: TGCGCCAGCAGCTCATTCTCTGCTACAGATACGCAGTATTTT.

The rearrangement links TRBV12-5 to TRBJ2-5; 11 bases map to TRBD2. The CDR3 extends over 18 amino acids. V trimming: 1 base; J trimming: 2 bases; junction bases outside the gene matches: 9. Germline loops: CDR1 LGHNT, CDR2 FRNRAP. The CDR3 spells CASGLARLAGRGQETQYF. The DNA for the CDR3 is TGTGCTAGTGGTTTGGCTCGACTAGCGGGACGTGGGCAAGAGACCCAGTACTTC.

This chain connects TRBV2 to TRBJ2-7; no definite D call. Germline V gene lookup returns CDR1 SNHLY and CDR2 FYNNEI. The germline V and J ends were trimmed by 5 bases and 3 bases, with 8 bases remaining between them. The CDR3 consists of 12 residues. CDR3 nucleotide sequence: TGTGCCAGCAGTTCTCAGGACTACGAGCAGTACTTC. This codes for CASSSQDYEQYF.

The chain recombines TRBV10-3 with TRBJ2-7; weak D call: TRBD2 (5 bases). In germline, CDR1 is ENHRY, CDR2 SYGVKD. The CDR3 sequence is 14 residues long. V dropped 4 bases and J dropped 2 bases, with 12 bases sitting between them. In DNA form, the CDR3 reads TGTGCCATCAGTGTACGGGATGCTACCTACGAGCAGTACTTC. Amino acid sequence: CAISVRDATYEQYF.

This chain uses TRBV7-3 with TRBJ2-2, with D unresolved. The V gene's germline CDR1 is SGHTA and CDR2 FQGTGA. Trimming shortened V by 8 bases and J by 0 bases, and 7 bases separated the two germline ends. The CDR3 has 13 residues. The CDR3 loop reads CASGESNTGELFF. The DNA for the CDR3 is TGTGCCAGCGGAGAGTCGAACACCGGGGAGCTGTTTTTT.

This chain uses TRBV5-4 with TRBJ1-1; D gene uncertain. Germline V gene lookup returns CDR1 SGHNT and CDR2 YYREEE (reference sequence). Trimming cost V 1 base and J 5 bases, with 15 bases left between them. This CDR3 spans 15 amino acids. The CDR3 DNA sequence: TGTGCCAGCAGCTTGTTTACGGGGATAGGGACTGAAGCTTTCTTT. Its translation: CASSLFTGIGTEAFF.

The chain carries TRBV13 and TRBJ2-1; 10 bases align to TRBD2. Germline assignment: CDR1 PRHDT and CDR2 FYEKMQ (reference sequence). Unmatched junction bases numbered 10, after V lost 5 bases and J lost 9 bases. The CDR3 totals 15 residues. The chain's CDR3 is CASSERVAGGFEQFF. The CDR3 DNA is TGTGCCAGCAGCGAAAGGGTAGCGGGAGGTTTTGAGCAGTTCTTC.

The gene calls are TRBV5-4 and TRBJ2-5; 10 bases are shared with TRBD2. The CDR3 consists of 15 residues. CDR1 SGHNT and CDR2 YYREEE come from the germline V gene (reference sequence). The junction had 6 bases not matched to a gene; V was cut back by 4 bases and J by 3 bases. The CDR3 DNA follows: TGTGCCAGCAGCCTAATAGCGGGAGGCAAAGAGACCCAGTACTTC. Protein sequence: CASSLIAGGKETQYF.